This is a list of T cell receptor beta chains from one sample in a study of T cell responses to AZD1222 COVID-19 vaccine. TCRdb's copy holds only in-frame clones and misses some; the assay was immunoSEQ multiplex PCR. The data show about 120,000 clones, with around 86% seen just once and roughly 3.1% held by the top ten. This material consisted of peripheral blood, taken 28 days after the second AZD1222 dose. These receptors were obtained from an adult who received the AZD1222 COVID-19 vaccine. Both conserved end residues are part of each CDR3. The D gene is left open where the match is weak. Expanded clones are given a class, and other clones once, few, many or no size at all.

J,size,V,D,CDR3,DNA
TRBJ1-5,-,TRBV6-5,TRBD1,CASRLQGYSNQPQHF,TGTGCCAGCAGATTACAGGGGTATAGCAATCAGCCCCAGCATTTT
TRBJ1-1,-,TRBV15,-,CASNHRAGTEAFF,TGTGCCAGCAACCACAGGGCGGGCACTGAAGCTTTCTTT
TRBJ2-2,-,TRBV30,-,CAWSPQLTGELFF,TGTGCCTGGAGTCCTCAATTAACCGGGGAGCTGTTTTTT
TRBJ1-5,-,TRBV5-4,TRBD1,CASSNGTGRRGPQHF,TGTGCCAGCAGCAACGGGACAGGCCGGCGAGGGCCCCAGCATTTT
TRBJ2-6,-,TRBV30,-,CAWSVALTGANVLTF,TGTGCCTGGAGTGTAGCGTTGACTGGGGCCAACGTCCTGACTTTC
TRBJ1-4,-,TRBV20-1,-,CSAYRNEKLFF,TGCAGTGCGTACAGGAATGAAAAACTGTTTTTT
TRBJ1-5,-,TRBV19,-,CASHPTSLSNQPQHF,TGTGCCAGTCATCCGACATCACTTAGCAATCAGCCCCAGCATTTT
TRBJ2-7,-,TRBV7-2,-,CASSLRSEQYF,TGTGCCAGCAGCTTACGGTCCGAGCAGTACTTC
TRBJ1-1,once,TRBV12-3/TRBV12-4,-,CASSPLRATEAFF,TGTGCCAGCAGCCCCCTCAGGGCGACTGAAGCTTTCTTT
TRBJ2-7,-,TRBV4-2,TRBD1,CASSVRDRASYEQYF,TGTGCCAGCAGCGTCCGGGACAGGGCCTCCTACGAGCAGTACTTC
TRBJ2-5,-,TRBV12-3/TRBV12-4,-,CASSLGLQETQYF,TGTGCCAGCAGTTTGGGCTTACAAGAGACCCAGTACTTC
TRBJ2-3,-,TRBV14,TRBD2,CASSQGGLAGGDAYTDTQYF,TGTGCCAGCAGCCAAGGGGGACTAGCGGGGGGCGACGCATACACAGATACGCAGTATTTT
TRBJ1-2,once,TRBV2,TRBD1,CASSPRQGVYGYTF,TGTGCCAGCAGTCCCAGACAGGGGGTCTATGGCTACACCTTC
TRBJ1-5,-,TRBV29-1,TRBD1,CSVVPGGNQPQHF,TGCAGCGTTGTGCCAGGGGGGAATCAGCCCCAGCATTTT
TRBJ1-1,-,TRBV30,TRBD1,CAWSRDRVGTEAFF,TGTGCCTGGAGTCGGGACAGGGTAGGGACTGAAGCTTTCTTT
TRBJ1-6,-,TRBV2,-,CASSEWSSYNSPLHF,TGTGCCAGCAGTGAGTGGAGCTCCTATAATTCACCCCTCCACTTT
TRBJ1-6,-,TRBV14,-,CASSKTWDWASPLHF,TGTGCCAGCAGCAAGACATGGGACTGGGCCTCACCCCTCCACTTT
TRBJ1-1,-,TRBV12-5,-,CASGLHRGTEAFF,TGTGCTAGTGGTTTGCATAGGGGAACTGAAGCTTTCTTT
TRBJ1-4,-,TRBV2,TRBD1,CASSEALGQVNEKLFF,TGTGCCAGCAGTGAAGCATTAGGACAGGTGAATGAAAAACTGTTTTTT
TRBJ2-1,-,TRBV4-1,-,CASSHLGTPYNEQFF,TGCGCCAGCAGCCATTTGGGGACTCCCTACAATGAGCAGTTCTTC
TRBJ1-1,-,TRBV11-1,-,CASSRRVDSEAFF,TGTGCCAGCAGTCGGCGGGTAGACTCTGAAGCTTTCTTT
TRBJ2-1,-,TRBV13,TRBD1,CASSLTGGRVEQFF,TGTGCCAGCAGCTTGACAGGGGGACGGGTTGAGCAGTTCTTC
TRBJ2-1,-,TRBV4-3,-,CASSQVTADNEQFF,TGCGCCAGCAGCCAAGTCACAGCGGATAATGAGCAGTTCTTC
TRBJ2-7,-,TRBV30,TRBD2,CAWSPRAGTTYEQYF,TGTGCCTGGAGCCCCCGGGCTGGGACTACCTACGAGCAGTACTTC
TRBJ2-7,-,TRBV7-9,TRBD2,CASSPGRSGGYSFEQYF,TGTGCCAGCAGCCCGGGACGGTCGGGGGGATACTCCTTCGAGCAGTACTTC
TRBJ2-5,-,TRBV25-1,TRBD1,CASSDRGGRETQYF,TGTGCCAGCAGTGATCGAGGGGGCCGGGAGACCCAGTACTTC
TRBJ2-7,-,TRBV7-8,-,CASSLESVYEQYF,TGTGCCAGCAGCTTAGAATCCGTTTACGAGCAGTACTTC
TRBJ2-7,-,TRBV12-3/TRBV12-4,-,CASSLSGGEQYF,TGTGCCAGCAGTTTATCCGGGGGCGAGCAGTACTTC
TRBJ2-1,-,TRBV9,-,CASSVQGGGNEQFF,TGTGCCAGCAGCGTACAGGGTGGGGGGAATGAGCAGTTCTTC
TRBJ1-2,-,TRBV28,-,CASSLSYGYTF,TGTGCCAGCAGTTTATCCTATGGCTACACCTTC
TRBJ2-4,-,TRBV6-5,-,CASSPQSSRGIQYF,TGTGCCAGCAGTCCCCAATCCTCTCGAGGGATTCAGTACTTC
TRBJ2-7,few,TRBV19,-,CASSIRATYEQYF,TGTGCCAGTAGTATCAGGGCGACCTACGAGCAGTACTTC
TRBJ1-1,few,TRBV19,TRBD1,CASSTWDRGSDGTEAFF,TGTGCCAGTAGTACCTGGGACAGGGGGTCCGATGGCACTGAAGCTTTCTTT
TRBJ2-2,-,TRBV5-8,-,CASSFWGGELFF,TGTGCCAGCAGCTTTTGGGGAGGGGAGCTGTTTTTT
TRBJ2-7,once,TRBV15,TRBD2,CATSGTGRYEQYF,TGTGCCACCAGCGGGACCGGGAGGTACGAGCAGTACTTC
TRBJ2-1,-,TRBV7-9,-,CASSLAPGDEQFF,TGTGCCAGCAGCTTAGCCCCGGGGGATGAGCAGTTCTTC
TRBJ1-6,-,TRBV21-1,-,CASSKAVAGEANSPLHF,TGTGCCAGCAGCAAAGCGGTGGCAGGGGAGGCTAATTCACCCCTCCACTTT
TRBJ2-7,-,TRBV6-5,-,CASSYSRVYEQYF,TGTGCCAGCAGTTACTCGCGGGTCTACGAGCAGTACTTC
TRBJ2-1,-,TRBV18,-,CASSPPVWDNEQFF,TGTGCCAGCTCACCCCCCGTGTGGGACAATGAGCAGTTCTTC
TRBJ1-1,once,TRBV12-3/TRBV12-4,-,CASSLRDTEAFF,TGTGCCAGCAGTTTACGGGACACTGAAGCTTTCTTT
TRBJ1-2,-,TRBV28,-,CASSFYGGGYTF,TGTGCCAGCAGTTTCTATGGGGGAGGCTACACCTTC
TRBJ1-4,-,TRBV3-1/TRBV3-2,-,CASSQEVEKLFF,TGTGCCAGCAGCCAAGAGGTGGAAAAACTGTTTTTT
TRBJ1-4,-,TRBV4-2,-,CASSQDLSSTNEKLFF,TGTGCCAGCAGCCAAGATCTAAGTTCAACTAATGAAAAACTGTTTTTT
TRBJ1-4,-,TRBV18,TRBD1,CASSRDRGLYEKLFF,TGTGCCAGCTCACGGGACAGGGGGCTTTATGAAAAACTGTTTTTT
TRBJ1-2,once,TRBV28,TRBD1,CASVLSGGESGYTF,TGTGCCAGCGTCTTGTCAGGGGGCGAGAGTGGCTACACCTTC
TRBJ1-2,-,TRBV29-1,-,CSVERNRADGYTF,TGCAGCGTCGAAAGGAACAGGGCCGATGGCTACACCTTC
TRBJ2-5,-,TRBV11-3,TRBD2,CASSAGGAETQYF,TGTGCCAGCTCTGCGGGGGGGGCGGAGACCCAGTACTTC
TRBJ2-6,-,TRBV19,TRBD1,CASRDRGANVLTF,TGTGCCAGTCGGGACAGGGGGGCCAACGTCCTGACTTTC
TRBJ1-1,once,TRBV6-5,-,CASRARLGTEAFF,TGTGCCAGCCGGGCGCGCCTTGGCACTGAAGCTTTCTTT
TRBJ1-1,-,TRBV7-9,-,CATNMGMGTEAFF,TGTGCCACCAACATGGGCATGGGCACTGAAGCTTTCTTT
TRBJ1-2,-,TRBV7-8,-,CASSLVIKPQTNYGYTF,TGTGCCAGCAGCTTAGTAATAAAACCGCAGACTAACTATGGCTACACCTTC
TRBJ1-5,-,TRBV3-1/TRBV3-2,TRBD1,CASSQVLRTGESNQPQHF,TGTGCCAGCAGCCAAGTTCTAAGGACAGGGGAGAGCAATCAGCCCCAGCATTTT
TRBJ1-1,-,TRBV28,TRBD1,CASSKNRGRGEAFF,TGTGCCAGCAGCAAAAACAGGGGTCGTGGTGAAGCTTTCTTT
TRBJ2-7,-,TRBV19,-,CASSIEGVKAYEQYF,TGTGCCAGTAGTATAGAAGGGGTGAAAGCCTACGAGCAGTACTTC
TRBJ2-7,-,TRBV7-2,-,CASSDRASPTGEQYF,TGTGCCAGCAGCGACCGGGCTTCCCCCACGGGCGAGCAGTACTTC
TRBJ1-2,-,TRBV2,-,CASSEGVRVYTF,TGTGCCAGCAGTGAGGGCGTCCGGGTCTACACCTTC
TRBJ1-5,-,TRBV19,-,CASSIDGGHSNQPQHF,TGTGCCAGTAGTATAGATGGGGGCCATAGCAATCAGCCCCAGCATTTT
TRBJ1-2,-,TRBV11-3,TRBD1,CASSHGTGVGYTF,TGTGCCAGCAGCCACGGGACAGGGGTTGGCTACACCTTC
TRBJ2-5,-,TRBV18,-,CASSPGETQYF,TGTGCCAGCTCACCAGGGGAGACCCAGTACTTC